This T cell receptor beta chain comes out of a study of OX40 agonist ivuxolimab in advanced cancers. Background on the study: An agonistic human IgG2 monoclonal antibody against OX40 (CD134) was given.

Notes on this clone: Its specificity is not known.

A history of autoimmune disease or systemic immunosuppression excluded patients. Blood sampling took place at baseline, cycle 4 day 1, and cycle 7 day 1. The method was immunoSEQ multiplex PCR; TCRdb's version includes in-frame clones alone and lacks a portion of them. The data hold about 77,000 clones, with 80% to 90% observed a single time. Study findings and constraints: Averaging showed that CD8+ T cells had more expanded clones than CD4+ did.

This receptor was obtained from an adult with an advanced solid tumor such as melanoma, head and neck, liver or kidney cancer. The sample was CD4+ or CD8+ T cells sorted from blood, taken in a trial of the OX40 agonist ivuxolimab.

CDR3 in DNA: TGTGCCAGCAGCTTGGGCCCAGCGATCAGCTCCTACAATGAGCAGTTCTTC. This translates into CASSLGPAISSYNEQFF. The V and J genes are TRBV11-3 and TRBJ2-1; D ambiguous. This CDR3 comprises 17 residues. Germline CDR1 reads SGHNT; CDR2 reads YENEEA. Trimming shortened V by 3 bases and J by 0 bases, and 15 bases separated the two germline ends.